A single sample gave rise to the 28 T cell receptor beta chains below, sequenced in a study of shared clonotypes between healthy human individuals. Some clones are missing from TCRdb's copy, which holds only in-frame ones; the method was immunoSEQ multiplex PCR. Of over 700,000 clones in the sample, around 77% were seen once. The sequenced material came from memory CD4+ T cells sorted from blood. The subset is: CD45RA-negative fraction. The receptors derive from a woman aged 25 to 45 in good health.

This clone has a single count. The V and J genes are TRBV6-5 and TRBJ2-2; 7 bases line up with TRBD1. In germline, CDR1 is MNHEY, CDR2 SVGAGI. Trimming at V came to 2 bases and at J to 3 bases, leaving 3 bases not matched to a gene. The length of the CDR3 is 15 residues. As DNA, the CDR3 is TGTGCCAGCAGTTACGCGACAGGGCACACCGGGGAGCTGTTTTTT. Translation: CASSYATGHTGELFF.

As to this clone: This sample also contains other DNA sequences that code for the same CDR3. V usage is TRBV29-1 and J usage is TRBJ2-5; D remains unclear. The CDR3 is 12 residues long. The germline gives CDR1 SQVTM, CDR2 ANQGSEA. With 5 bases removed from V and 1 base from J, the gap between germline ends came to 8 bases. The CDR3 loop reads CSVRGGQETQYF. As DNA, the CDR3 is TGCAGCGTTCGAGGCGGCCAAGAGACCCAGTACTTC.

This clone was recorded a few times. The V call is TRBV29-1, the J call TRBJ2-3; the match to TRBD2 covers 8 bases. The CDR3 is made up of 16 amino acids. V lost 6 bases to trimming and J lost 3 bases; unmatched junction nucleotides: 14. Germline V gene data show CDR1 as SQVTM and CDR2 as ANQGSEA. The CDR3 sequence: CSVKPREGVGTDTQYF. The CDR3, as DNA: TGCAGCGTCAAACCCCGGGAGGGCGTAGGAACAGATACGCAGTATTTT.

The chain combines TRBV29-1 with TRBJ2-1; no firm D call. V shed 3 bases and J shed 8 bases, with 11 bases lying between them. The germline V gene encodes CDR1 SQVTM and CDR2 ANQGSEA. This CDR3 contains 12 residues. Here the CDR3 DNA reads TGCAGCGTTGATAGGAGTGGCGATGAGCAGTTCTTC. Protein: CSVDRSGDEQFF.

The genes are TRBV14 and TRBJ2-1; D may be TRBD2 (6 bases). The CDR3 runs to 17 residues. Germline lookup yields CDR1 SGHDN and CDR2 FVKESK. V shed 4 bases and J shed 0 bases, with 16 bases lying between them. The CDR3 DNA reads TGTGCCAGCAGCCCCCCATGGAGGGCGAGCTCCTACAATGAGCAGTTCTTC. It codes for CASSPPWRASSYNEQFF.

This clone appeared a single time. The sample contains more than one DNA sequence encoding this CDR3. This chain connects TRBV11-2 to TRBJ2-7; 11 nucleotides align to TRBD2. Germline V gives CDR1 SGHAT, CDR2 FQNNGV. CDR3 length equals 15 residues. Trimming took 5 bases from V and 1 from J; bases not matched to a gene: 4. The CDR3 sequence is CASSPGLADSYEQYF. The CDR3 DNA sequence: TGTGCCAGCAGCCCGGGACTAGCGGATTCCTACGAGCAGTACTTC.

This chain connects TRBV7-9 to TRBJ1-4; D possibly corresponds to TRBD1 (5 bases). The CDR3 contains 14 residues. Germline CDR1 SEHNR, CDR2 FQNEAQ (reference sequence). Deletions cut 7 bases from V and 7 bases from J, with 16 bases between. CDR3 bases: TGTGCCAGCAAGCCTCCGGGGCGAAGTGAAAAACTGTTTTTT. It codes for CASKPPGRSEKLFF.

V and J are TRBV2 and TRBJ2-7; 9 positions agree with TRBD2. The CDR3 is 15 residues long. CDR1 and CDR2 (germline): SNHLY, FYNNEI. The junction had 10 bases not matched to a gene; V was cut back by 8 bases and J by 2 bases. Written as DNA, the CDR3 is TGTGCCAGCGTGGCTTCGGCGGGAGGGCCCTACGAGCAGTACTTC. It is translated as CASVASAGGPYEQYF.

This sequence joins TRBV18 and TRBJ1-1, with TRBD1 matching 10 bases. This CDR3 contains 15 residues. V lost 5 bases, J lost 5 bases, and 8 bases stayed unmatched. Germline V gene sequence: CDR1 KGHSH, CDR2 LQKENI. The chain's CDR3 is CASSDDRGRGTEAFF. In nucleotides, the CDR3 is TGTGCCAGCTCAGACGACAGGGGGCGGGGGACTGAAGCTTTCTTT. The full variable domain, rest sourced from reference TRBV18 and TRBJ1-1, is NAGVMQNPRHLVRRRGQEARLRCSPMKGHSHVYWYRQLPEEGLKFMVYLQKENIIDESGMPKERFSAEFPKEGPSILRIQQVVRGDSAAYFCASSDDRGRGTEAFFGQGTRLTVV.

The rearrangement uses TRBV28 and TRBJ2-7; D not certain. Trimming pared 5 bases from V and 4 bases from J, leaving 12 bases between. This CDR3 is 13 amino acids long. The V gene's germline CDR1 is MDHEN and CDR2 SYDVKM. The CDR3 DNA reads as TGTGCCAGCAGTCACGGGTCCGCATACGAGCAGTACTTC. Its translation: CASSHGSAYEQYF.

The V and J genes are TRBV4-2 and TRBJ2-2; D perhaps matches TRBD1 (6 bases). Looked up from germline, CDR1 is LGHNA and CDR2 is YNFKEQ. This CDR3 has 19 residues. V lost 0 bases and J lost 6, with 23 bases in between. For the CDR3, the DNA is TGTGCCAGCAGCCAAGATTCACAGGGACGACATCGTATGGCCGGGGAGCTGTTTTTT. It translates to CASSQDSQGRHRMAGELFF.

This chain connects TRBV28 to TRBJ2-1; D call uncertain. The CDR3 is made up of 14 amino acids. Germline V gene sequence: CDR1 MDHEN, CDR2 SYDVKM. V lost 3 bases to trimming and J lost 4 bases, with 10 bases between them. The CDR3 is CASSFVRRYNEQFF. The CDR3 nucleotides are TGTGCCAGCAGTTTTGTACGGAGATACAATGAGCAGTTCTTC.

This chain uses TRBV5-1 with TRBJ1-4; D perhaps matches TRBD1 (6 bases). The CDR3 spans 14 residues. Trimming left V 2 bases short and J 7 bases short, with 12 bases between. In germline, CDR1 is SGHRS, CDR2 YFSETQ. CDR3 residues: CASSFAGGIEKLFF. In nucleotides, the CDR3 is TGCGCCAGCAGCTTCGCTGGGGGCATTGAAAAACTGTTTTTT.

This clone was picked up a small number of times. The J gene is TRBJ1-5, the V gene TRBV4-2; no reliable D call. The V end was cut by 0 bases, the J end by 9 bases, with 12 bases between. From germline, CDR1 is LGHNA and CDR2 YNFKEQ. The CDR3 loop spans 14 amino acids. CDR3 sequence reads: CASSQESVLWPQHF. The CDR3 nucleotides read TGTGCCAGCAGCCAAGAATCCGTTTTATGGCCCCAGCATTTT.

Here the CDR3 DNA reads TGTGCCAGCAGTGACCCTCGCGGGACTAGCGGGAGGGCCGGGGAGCTGTTTTTT. This sequence encodes CASSDPRGTSGRAGELFF. This chain uses TRBV25-1 with TRBJ2-2, with 16 bases lining up with TRBD2. Per the germline V gene, CDR1 is MGHDK and CDR2 is SYGVNS. J gave up 6 bases and V 3 bases, and 7 bases lay outside the gene matches. CDR3 length: 18 residues.

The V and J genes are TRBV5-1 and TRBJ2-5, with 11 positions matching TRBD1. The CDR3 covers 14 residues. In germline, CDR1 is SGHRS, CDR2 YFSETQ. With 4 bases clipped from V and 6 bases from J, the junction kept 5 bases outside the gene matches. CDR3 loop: CASSPGTGGQTQYF. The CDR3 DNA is TGCGCCAGCAGCCCTGGGACAGGGGGACAGACCCAGTACTTC.

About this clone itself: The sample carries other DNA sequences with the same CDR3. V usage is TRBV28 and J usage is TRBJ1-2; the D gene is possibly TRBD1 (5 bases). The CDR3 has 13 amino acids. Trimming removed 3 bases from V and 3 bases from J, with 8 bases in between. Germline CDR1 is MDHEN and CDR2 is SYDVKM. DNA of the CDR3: TGTGCCAGCAGTTTCCAGGGAGACTATGGCTACACCTTC. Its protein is CASSFQGDYGYTF.

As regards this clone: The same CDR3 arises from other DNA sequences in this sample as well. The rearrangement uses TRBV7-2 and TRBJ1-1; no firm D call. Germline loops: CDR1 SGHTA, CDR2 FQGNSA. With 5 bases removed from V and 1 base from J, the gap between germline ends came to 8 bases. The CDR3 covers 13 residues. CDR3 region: CASSLGQNTEAFF. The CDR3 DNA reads TGTGCCAGCAGCCTCGGCCAGAACACTGAAGCTTTCTTT.

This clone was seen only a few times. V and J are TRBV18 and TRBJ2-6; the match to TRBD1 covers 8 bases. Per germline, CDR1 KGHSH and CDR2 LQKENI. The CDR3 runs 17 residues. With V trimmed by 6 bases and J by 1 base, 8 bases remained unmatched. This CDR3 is CASSRETGASGANVLTF. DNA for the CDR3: TGTGCCAGCTCTCGAGAGACAGGGGCATCTGGGGCCAACGTCCTGACTTTC.

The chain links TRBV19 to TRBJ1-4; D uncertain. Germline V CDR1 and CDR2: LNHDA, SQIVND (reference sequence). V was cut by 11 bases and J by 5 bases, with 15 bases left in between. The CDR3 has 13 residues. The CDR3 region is CASARTVNEKLFF. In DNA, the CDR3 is TGTGCCTCTGCTAGGACGGTAAATGAAAAACTGTTTTTT. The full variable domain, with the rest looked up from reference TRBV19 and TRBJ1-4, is DGGITQSPKYLFRKEGQNVTLSCEQNLNHDAMYWYRQDPGQGLRLIYYSQIVNDFQKGDIAEGYSVSREKKESFPLTVTSAQKNPTAFYLCASARTVNEKLFFGSGTQLSVL.

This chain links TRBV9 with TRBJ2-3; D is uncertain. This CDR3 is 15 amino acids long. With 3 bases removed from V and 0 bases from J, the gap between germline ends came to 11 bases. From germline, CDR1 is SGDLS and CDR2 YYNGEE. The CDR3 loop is CASSALPGSTDTQYF. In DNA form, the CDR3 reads TGTGCCAGCAGCGCATTACCCGGCAGCACAGATACGCAGTATTTT.

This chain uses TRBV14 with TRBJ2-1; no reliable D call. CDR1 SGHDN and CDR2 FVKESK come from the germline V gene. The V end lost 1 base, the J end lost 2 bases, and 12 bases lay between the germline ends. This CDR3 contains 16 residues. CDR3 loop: CASSQVKLRTYNEQFF. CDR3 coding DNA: TGTGCCAGCAGCCAAGTCAAACTCCGCACCTACAATGAGCAGTTCTTC.

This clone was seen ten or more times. The CDR3 protein is CASSPKLAVRETQYF. CDR3 nucleotides: TGTGCCAGCTCACCGAAACTAGCGGTCCGTGAGACCCAGTACTTC. The chain links TRBV18 to TRBJ2-5; 8 nucleotides agree with TRBD2. The CDR3 sequence is 15 residues long. The V gene end was trimmed by 3 bases and the J gene end by 5 bases; junction bases not matched to a gene: 8. Germline loops: CDR1 KGHSH, CDR2 LQKENI.

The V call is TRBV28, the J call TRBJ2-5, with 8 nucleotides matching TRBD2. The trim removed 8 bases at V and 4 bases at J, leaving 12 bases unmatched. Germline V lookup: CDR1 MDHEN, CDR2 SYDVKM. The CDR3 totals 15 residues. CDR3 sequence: CASSGARGARETQYF. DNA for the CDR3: TGTGCCAGCTCGGGCGCGCGGGGGGCCCGAGAGACCCAGTACTTC.

DNA of the CDR3: TGTGCCAGCTCTGACTCCTTCGGGGAAGATACGCAGTATTTT. It specifies CASSDSFGEDTQYF. The gene calls are TRBV18 and TRBJ2-3; tentative D call: TRBD2 (5 bases). The CDR3 spans 14 residues. The V gene lost 6 bases and the J gene lost 5 bases, with 15 bases spanning the gap. Per the germline V gene, CDR1 is KGHSH and CDR2 is LQKENI.

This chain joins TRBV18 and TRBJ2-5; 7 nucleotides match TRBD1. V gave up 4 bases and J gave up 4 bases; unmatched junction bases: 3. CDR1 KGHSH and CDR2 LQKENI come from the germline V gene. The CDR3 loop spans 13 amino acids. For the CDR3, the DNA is TGTGCCAGCTCACAGGGACAGATAGAGACCCAGTACTTC. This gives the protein CASSQGQIETQYF.

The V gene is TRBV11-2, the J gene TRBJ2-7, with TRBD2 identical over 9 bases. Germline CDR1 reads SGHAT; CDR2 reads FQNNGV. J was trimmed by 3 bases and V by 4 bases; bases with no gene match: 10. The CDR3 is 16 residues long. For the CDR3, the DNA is TGTGCCAGCAGCTCCCGGATGACTAGCGGTAACTACGAGCAGTACTTC. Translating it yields CASSSRMTSGNYEQYF. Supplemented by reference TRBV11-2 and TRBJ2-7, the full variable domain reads EAGVAQSPRYKIIEKRQSVAFWCNPISGHATLYWYQQILGQGPKLLIQFQNNGVVDDSQLPKDRFSAERLKGVDSTLKIQPAKLEDSAVYLCASSSRMTSGNYEQYFGPGTRLTVT.

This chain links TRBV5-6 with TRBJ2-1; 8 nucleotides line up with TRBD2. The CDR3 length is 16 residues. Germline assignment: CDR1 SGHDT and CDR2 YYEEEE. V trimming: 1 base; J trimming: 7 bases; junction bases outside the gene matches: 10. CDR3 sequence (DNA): TGTGCCAGCAGCTTGTTGTCGGGAGGGCTTTCTAATGAGCAGTTCTTC. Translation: CASSLLSGGLSNEQFF.